This T cell receptor beta chain appears in the sequencing data of a study of T cell repertoires in cytomegalovirus infection. Study-level background: It can be stated that public TCR beta signatures indicated CMV infection as well as a matching HLA type. Notes on the study in general: Public TCR beta family frequency separated CMV-and-HLA carriers, including in an independent cohort. HLA-C-restricted TCR beta clonotypes specific for CMV led the ex vivo response.

TCRdb reprocessed the reads with MiXCR, giving one entry per CDR3 protein. The table includes 130,000 or so distinct CDR3 sequences, about 6% detected once. The CDR3 covers 15 residues. The V end was cut by 7 bases, the J end by 1 base, with 17 bases between. The germline gives CDR1 MDHEN, CDR2 SYDVKM. This clonotype appeared many times. Its specificity is unknown. The chain links TRBV28 to TRBJ2-7; D may match TRBD1 or TRBD2 (5 bases each). The material sequenced was PBMCs. The sequence was collected from a human donor in good health (CMV status not recorded). Some clones in this sample may be carry-over from other donors' samples. The CDR3, as DNA: TGTGCCAGCACCCTCCAGGGAGTCCCTTCCTACGAGCAGTACTTC. This encodes CASTLQGVPSYEQYF.